Shown below are 25 T cell receptor beta chains from a single sample sequenced in a study of post-analysis software for immune sequencing data. General study findings and limits: Elevated frequency relative to controls characterized several TRBV segments in patients, TRBV5-6, TRBV5-1 and TRBV20-1 among them.

The antigens for these receptors are not known. The authors incorporated unique molecular identifiers into the TCR beta cDNA libraries. One entry per CDR3 protein results from TCRdb running MiXCR on the PCR reads. This sample has about 540,000 distinct CDR3 sequences, with roughly 34% found just once. The material sequenced was blood. The receptors were sampled from a girl aged 2-17 years with multiple sclerosis.

This chain links TRBV20-1 with TRBJ2-1; D gene ambiguous. The DNA end favors TRBJ2-7, so the J call may be wrong. CDR1 and CDR2 from the germline V gene are DFQATT and SNEGSKA (reference sequence). The CDR3 has 16 amino acids. The CDR3 DNA reads as TGCAGTGCTAGAGTCCCCCGGACCCTAGGCCCCTACGAGCAGTACTTC. The encoded protein is CSARVPRTLGPYEQYF.

CDR3 region: CASSQGLVPHEQYF. CDR3 sequence (DNA): TGTGCCAGCAGCCAAGGACTGGTCCCCCACGAGCAGTACTTC. The rearrangement joins TRBV11-2 to TRBJ2-7; possible D gene TRBD2, 5 bases. CDR1 and CDR2 from the germline V gene are SGHAT and FQNNGV. This CDR3 region has 14 residues. The V end lost 5 bases, the J end lost 5 bases, and 16 bases lay between the germline ends.

This rearrangement joins TRBV5-1 to TRBJ2-6; the D gene could be TRBD1 or TRBD2 (5 bases each). This CDR3 contains 14 residues. Germline CDR1 is SGHRS and CDR2 is YFSETQ. Trimming removed 4 bases at V and 2 bases at J, with 7 bases between. The CDR3 DNA follows: TGCGCCAGCAGCCGGGACGCTGGGGCCAACGTCCTGACTTTC. Protein: CASSRDAGANVLTF.

The chain joins TRBV20-1 to TRBJ1-4; D is uncertain. V lost 0 bases and J lost 5, with 7 bases in between. Germline V gene lookup returns CDR1 DFQATT and CDR2 SNEGSKA (reference sequence). CDR3 length equals 13 residues. CDR3 nucleotide sequence: TGCAGTGCTAGAGATTTCCGCAATGAAAAACTGTTTTTT. Its translation: CSARDFRNEKLFF.

This clonotype has ten or more counts. The chain links TRBV7-2 to TRBJ2-7, with a tentative D call TRBD1 (5 bases). The CDR3 runs 14 residues. CDR1 and CDR2 from the germline V gene are SGHTA and FQGNSA. Trimming removed 5 bases from V and 0 bases from J, with 11 bases in between. The CDR3 region has the DNA TGTGCCAGCAGCCGACGACAGACCTCCTACGAGCAGTACTTC. Its translation: CASSRRQTSYEQYF.

The table lists this clonotype with a few counts. This chain joins TRBV4-1 and TRBJ2-1; D not resolved. The CDR3 is 14 residues long. The V gene's germline CDR1 is MGHRA and CDR2 YSYEKL. With 0 bases removed from V and 6 bases from J, the gap between germline ends came to 9 bases. The DNA for the CDR3 is TGCGCCAGCAGCCAAGATGACCGCGGCAATGAGCAGTTCTTC. Protein: CASSQDDRGNEQFF.

This chain joins TRBV6-2 or TRBV6-3 and TRBJ2-5; perhaps TRBD2 as D (5 bases). Germline V CDR1 and CDR2: MNHEY, SVGEGT. Trimming took off 6 bases at V and 11 bases at J, with 19 bases between the two ends. The CDR3 loop spans 13 amino acids. The CDR3 sequence is CASSDGGRGEQYF. The CDR3 region has the DNA TGTGCCAGCAGCGACGGAGGCAGAGGAGAGCAGTACTTC.

There are a few counts of this clonotype. The rearrangement links TRBV5-1 to TRBJ2-2, with TRBD1 as a possible D gene (6 bases). CDR1 and CDR2 (germline): SGHRS, YFSETQ. V shed 4 bases and J shed 1 base, with 14 bases lying between them. This CDR3 region has 16 residues. CDR3 sequence: CASSPPGAGNTGELFF. CDR3 DNA: TGCGCCAGCAGCCCCCCAGGGGCGGGGAACACCGGGGAGCTGTTTTTT.

The rearrangement uses TRBV7-8 and TRBJ1-5; D call uncertain. CDR1 and CDR2 from the germline V gene are SGHVS and FQNEAQ. The CDR3 is 15 residues long. Trimming shortened V by 1 base and J by 7 bases, and 14 bases separated the two germline ends. CDR3 nucleotide sequence: TGTGCCAGCAGCTTAGACGGGTCCGCAGGCCAGCCCCAGCATTTT. It is translated as CASSLDGSAGQPQHF.

The V gene is TRBV6-6, the J gene TRBJ1-2, with D unclear. Deletions cut 8 bases from V and 2 bases from J, with 18 bases between. Germline V gene data show CDR1 as MNHNY and CDR2 as SVGAGI (reference sequence). CDR3 size: 15 residues. CDR3: CASLNRGLPNYGYTF. CDR3 DNA: TGTGCCAGCCTCAACCGGGGTCTACCCAACTATGGCTACACCTTC.

This clonotype was seen many times. The rearrangement joins TRBV15 to TRBJ2-7, with D unclear. V lost 3 bases to trimming and J lost 6 bases, with 6 bases between them. The CDR3 sequence is 11 residues long. The germline V gene has CDR1 LNHNV and CDR2 YYDKDF (reference sequence). The CDR3 here is CATSREFEQYF. The CDR3 DNA reads as TGTGCCACCAGCAGGGAATTCGAGCAGTACTTC.

This clonotype was recorded at least ten times. The gene calls are TRBV20-1 and TRBJ2-7; maybe TRBD1 (6 bases). CDR3 length: 17 residues. Germline values: CDR1 DFQATT, CDR2 SNEGSKA (reference sequence). The germline V and J ends were trimmed by 0 bases and 3 bases, with 21 bases remaining between them. CDR3 DNA: TGCAGTGCTAGAGACCTGTCCTTAGGGGGACCCAACTACGAGCAGTACTTC. Translation: CSARDLSLGGPNYEQYF.

The sample holds a few counts of this clonotype. The rearrangement joins TRBV10-3 to TRBJ2-1; TRBD1 matches at 10 bases. Germline values: CDR1 ENHRY, CDR2 SYGVKD. With V trimmed by 7 bases and J by 15 bases, 9 bases remained unmatched. This CDR3 region has 12 residues. The DNA for the CDR3 is TGTGCCATCATGACAGGGGGCAAGACTATGTTCTTC. The encoded protein is CAIMTGGKTMFF.

This clonotype was observed a few times. The chain couples TRBV10-2 to TRBJ2-2; D remains ambiguous. The CDR3 contains 14 residues. V was clipped by 8 bases and J by 3 bases, with 13 bases between them. Germline V lookup: CDR1 WSHSY, CDR2 SAAADI. In nucleotides, the CDR3 is TGCGCCAGCTTCTCAAGGGCGGACACCGGGGAGCTGTTTTTT. It is translated as CASFSRADTGELFF.

V usage is TRBV18 and J usage is TRBJ1-4, with D unclear. V was clipped by 6 bases and J by 3 bases, with 11 bases between them. CDR3 length: 14 residues. Germline loops: CDR1 KGHSH, CDR2 LQKENI. As DNA, the CDR3 is TGTGCCAGCTCGGCTGTGACTGCTAATGAAAAACTGTTTTTT. Translation gives CASSAVTANEKLFF.

As concerns this clonotype: The junction differs from germline at one of its ends, possibly a read error. The chain is built from TRBV3-1 and TRBJ2-5; tentatively, D is TRBD1 (5 bases). The CDR3 has 15 amino acids. Germline V gene data show CDR1 as LGHDT and CDR2 as YNNKEL (reference sequence). The CDR3 here is CASSLWTSGQETQYF. The DNA for the CDR3 is TGCGCCAGCAGCCTCTGGACATCGGGCCAAGAGACCCAGTACTTC.

The chain employs TRBV20-1 and TRBJ1-5; 9 nucleotides align to TRBD1. Germline CDR1 DFQATT, CDR2 SNEGSKA (reference sequence). V shed 6 bases and J 6 bases; nucleotides not matched to a gene: 9. The CDR3 sequence is 14 residues long. The CDR3 here is CSAGRDREVQPQHF. For the CDR3, the DNA is TGCAGTGCCGGCCGGGACAGGGAAGTTCAGCCCCAGCATTTT.

This clonotype was found once. The rearrangement joins TRBV29-1 to TRBJ1-1, with 9 bases lining up with TRBD1. Germline V lookup: CDR1 SQVTM, CDR2 ANQGSEA. The CDR3 is 13 residues long. V lost 7 bases to trimming and J lost 0 bases; unmatched junction nucleotides: 3. CDR3 in amino acids: CSATGGMNTEAFF. In DNA form, the CDR3 reads TGCAGCGCAACAGGGGGCATGAACACTGAAGCTTTCTTT.

V usage is TRBV7-6 and J usage is TRBJ2-7, with TRBD1 matching 7 bases. This CDR3 is built from 14 residues. Trimming at V came to 5 bases and at J to 2 bases, leaving 6 bases not matched to a gene. Germline V gene sequence: CDR1 SGHVS, CDR2 FNYEAQ. CDR3 protein: CASSKTTGAYEQYF. DNA of the CDR3: TGTGCCAGCAGCAAAACTACAGGGGCCTACGAGCAGTACTTC.

This clonotype has just a few counts. The rearrangement joins TRBV6-5 to TRBJ1-1; D possibly corresponds to TRBD1 (6 bases). The CDR3 is made up of 15 amino acids. V was clipped by 5 bases and J by 5 bases, with 18 bases between them. Germline loops: CDR1 MNHEY, CDR2 SVGAGI. CDR3 loop: CASSRGGQGWTEAFF. CDR3 nucleotide sequence: TGTGCCAGCAGTCGGGGGGGGCAGGGATGGACTGAAGCTTTCTTT.

The chain couples TRBV12-3 or TRBV12-4 to TRBJ1-5; tentatively, D is TRBD1 (5 bases). The CDR3 consists of 15 residues. Trimming took off 3 bases at V and 0 bases at J, with 9 bases between the two ends. In DNA, the CDR3 is TGTGCCAGCAGTTTTGGACACTATAGCAATCAGCCCCAGCATTTT. This gives the protein CASSFGHYSNQPQHF.

J is TRBJ2-5 and V is TRBV28; 7 bases are a match to TRBD2. Trimming took 4 bases from V and 3 from J; bases not matched to a gene: 5. The length of the CDR3 is 14 residues. The germline V gene has CDR1 MDHEN and CDR2 SYDVKM. The CDR3 region is CASSSRTREETQYF. For the CDR3, the DNA is TGTGCCAGCAGTTCCCGGACTAGGGAAGAGACCCAGTACTTC.

This clonotype was recorded only once. A much more abundant neighbour one base away suggests this may be a read error. The CDR3 sequence is CANSSGDEQFF. The CDR3 bases are TGTGCCAACAGTTCGGGTGATGAGCAGTTCTTC. This chain uses TRBV12-3 or TRBV12-4 with TRBJ2-1, with D unclear. CDR3 length: 11 residues.

CDR3 DNA: TGCGCCAGCAGCTTGGAGAGGACAGGGGGCGGCTACACCTTC. As protein: CASSLERTGGGYTF. The rearrangement uses TRBV5-1 and TRBJ1-2; 11 positions agree with TRBD1. The CDR3 sequence is 14 residues long. J was trimmed by 8 bases and V by 0 bases; bases with no gene match: 3. CDR1 SGHRS and CDR2 YFSETQ come from the germline V gene. The full variable domain, its missing parts supplied by reference TRBV5-1 and TRBJ1-2, is KAGVTQTPRYLIKTRGQQVTLSCSPISGHRSVSWYQQTPGQGLQFLFEYFSETQRNKGNFPGRFSGRQFSNSRSEMNVSTLELGDSALYLCASSLERTGGGYTFGSGTRLTVV.

This clonotype was seen more than once but under ten times. This chain links TRBV6-1 with TRBJ2-5; D is undetermined. The CDR3 totals 11 residues. V lost 6 bases and J lost 5, with 7 bases in between. Germline CDR1 reads MNHNS; CDR2 reads SASEGT. Here the CDR3 reads CASRGMETQYF. The CDR3 coding sequence is TGTGCCAGCAGGGGGATGGAGACCCAGTACTTC.